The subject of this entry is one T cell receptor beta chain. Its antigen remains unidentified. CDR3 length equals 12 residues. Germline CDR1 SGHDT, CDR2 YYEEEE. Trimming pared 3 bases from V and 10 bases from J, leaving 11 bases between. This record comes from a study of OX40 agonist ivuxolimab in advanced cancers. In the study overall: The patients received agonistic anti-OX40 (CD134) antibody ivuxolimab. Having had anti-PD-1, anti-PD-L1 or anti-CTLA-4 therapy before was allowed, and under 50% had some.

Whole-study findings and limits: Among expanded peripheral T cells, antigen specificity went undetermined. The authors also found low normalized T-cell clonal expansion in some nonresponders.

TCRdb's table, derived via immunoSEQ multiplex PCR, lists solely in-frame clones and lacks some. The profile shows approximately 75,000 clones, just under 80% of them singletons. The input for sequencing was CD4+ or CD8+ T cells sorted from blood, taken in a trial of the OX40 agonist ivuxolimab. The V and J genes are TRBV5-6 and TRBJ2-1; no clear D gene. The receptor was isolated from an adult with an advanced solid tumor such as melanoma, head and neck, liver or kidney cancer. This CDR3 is CASSSTFGEQFF. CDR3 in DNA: TGTGCCAGCAGCTCGACATTCGGGGAGCAGTTCTTC.